This TCR beta chain was obtained from a study of spatial heterogeneity in lung cancer. Study details: Each time, sequencing found more beta-chain sequences than alpha-chain sequences.

Trimming took 3 bases from V and 7 from J; bases not matched to a gene: 4. The CDR3 length is 15 residues. Germline values: CDR1 ENHRY, CDR2 SYGVKD. Time point specified: sample taken at primary tumor resection. Tumor, nontumor lung or frozen PBMC supplied whole RNA that was sequenced unsorted. The study tagged each TCR cDNA molecule with a unique molecular identifier. In TCRdb, the 5' RACE reads were re-called with MiXCR into one record per CDR3 protein. Among tens of thousands of distinct CDR3 sequences listed, about a fifth were seen once. The gene calls are TRBV10-3 and TRBJ2-1; 12 positions agree with TRBD2. The TCR sequence derives from a male donor with early-stage non-small cell lung cancer. The sequences come from PBMCs, collected at surgery. This chain's CDR3 is CAISETSGRYNEQFF. CDR3 sequence (DNA): TGTGCCATCAGTGAAACTAGCGGGAGGTATAATGAGCAGTTCTTC.